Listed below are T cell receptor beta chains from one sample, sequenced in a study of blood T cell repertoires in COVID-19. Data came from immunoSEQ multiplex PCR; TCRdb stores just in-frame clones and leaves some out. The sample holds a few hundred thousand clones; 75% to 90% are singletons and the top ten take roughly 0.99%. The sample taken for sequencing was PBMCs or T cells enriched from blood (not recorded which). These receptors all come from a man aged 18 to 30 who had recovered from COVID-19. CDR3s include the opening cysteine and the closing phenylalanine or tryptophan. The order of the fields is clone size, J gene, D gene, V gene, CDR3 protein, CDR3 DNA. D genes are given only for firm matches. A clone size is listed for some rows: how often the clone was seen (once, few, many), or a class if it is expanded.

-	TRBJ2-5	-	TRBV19	CASSIIPGGETQYF	TGTGCCAGTAGTATAATTCCAGGTGGTGAGACCCAGTACTTC
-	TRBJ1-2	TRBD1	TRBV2	CASGTAYGYTF	TGTGCCAGCGGGACAGCATATGGCTACACCTTC
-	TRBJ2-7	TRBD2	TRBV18	CASSPPGTSGSGEQYF	TGTGCCAGCTCACCACCTGGGACTAGCGGGAGCGGTGAGCAGTACTTC
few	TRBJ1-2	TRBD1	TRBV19	CASSPGQGNYGYTF	TGTGCCAGTAGCCCAGGACAGGGGAACTATGGCTACACCTTC
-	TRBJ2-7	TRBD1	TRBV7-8	CASSLRDRVRYEQYF	TGTGCCAGCAGCTTACGGGACAGGGTTAGATACGAGCAGTACTTC
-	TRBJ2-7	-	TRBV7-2	CASSFAGSGYEQYF	TGTGCCAGCAGCTTCGCAGGTAGTGGCTACGAGCAGTACTTC
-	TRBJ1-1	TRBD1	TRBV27	CASSLSGTGNTEAFF	TGTGCCAGCAGTTTATCCGGGACAGGGAACACTGAAGCTTTCTTT
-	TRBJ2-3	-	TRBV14	CASSQARGGTDTQYF	TGTGCCAGCAGCCAAGCCAGAGGTGGCACAGATACGCAGTATTTT
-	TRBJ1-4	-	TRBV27	CASSPSTTPGKEKLFF	TGTGCCAGCAGTCCCTCGACGACACCGGGGAAGGAAAAACTGTTTTTT
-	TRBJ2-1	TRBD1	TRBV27	CASSSGQGAIYEQFF	TGTGCCAGCAGTTCCGGACAGGGGGCGATCTATGAGCAGTTCTTC
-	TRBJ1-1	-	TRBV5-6	CASSLTGSTEAFF	TGTGCCAGCAGCTTAACAGGGTCCACTGAAGCTTTCTTT
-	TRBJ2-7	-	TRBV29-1	CSVDPGGGFEQYF	TGCAGCGTTGACCCGGGGGGCGGTTTCGAGCAGTACTTC
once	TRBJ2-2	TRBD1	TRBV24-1	CATSETGITGELFF	TGTGCCACCAGCGAGACAGGGATTACCGGGGAGCTGTTTTTT
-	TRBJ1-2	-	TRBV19	CASSIGGFYGYTF	TGTGCCAGTAGTATTGGGGGCTTTTATGGCTACACCTTC
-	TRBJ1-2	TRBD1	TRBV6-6	CASSYETVTGYNGYTF	TGTGCCAGCAGTTACGAGACCGTGACAGGGTACAATGGCTACACCTTC
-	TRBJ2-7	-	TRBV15	CATSRDLSGWYEQYF	TGTGCCACCAGCAGAGATCTGTCAGGATGGTACGAGCAGTACTTC
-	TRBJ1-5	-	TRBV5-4	CASSRGGGQPQHF	TGTGCCAGCAGCCGGGGGGGTGGCCAGCCCCAGCATTTT
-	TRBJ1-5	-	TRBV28	CASSLTSPQPQHF	TGTGCCAGCAGTTTAACCAGTCCCCAGCCCCAGCATTTT
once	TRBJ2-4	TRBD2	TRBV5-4	CASSFTSGRWGNIQYF	TGTGCCAGCAGCTTCACTAGCGGGAGATGGGGAAACATTCAGTACTTC
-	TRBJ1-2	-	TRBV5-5	CASSLDSRGYTF	TGTGCCAGCAGCTTGGACAGTAGGGGCTACACCTTC
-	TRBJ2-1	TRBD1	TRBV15	CATSRDRDRNEQFF	TGTGCCACCAGCAGGGACCGGGACAGAAATGAGCAGTTCTTC
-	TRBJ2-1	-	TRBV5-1	CASVRGGAYNEQFF	TGCGCCAGCGTCAGGGGAGGGGCCTACAATGAGCAGTTCTTC
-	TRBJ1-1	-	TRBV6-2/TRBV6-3	CASSYYTGFTEAFF	TGTGCCAGCAGTTACTATACGGGGTTCACTGAAGCTTTCTTT
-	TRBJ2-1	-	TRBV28	CASSSPGAGNYNEQFF	TGTGCCAGCAGTTCCCCCGGCGCGGGGAACTACAATGAGCAGTTCTTC